This T cell receptor (beta chain) was retrieved from a study of blood T cells in healthy people across ages. The CDR3 extends over 15 amino acids. CDR1 is DFQATT, CDR2 SNEGSKA, per germline (reference sequence). V was clipped by 3 bases and J by 6 bases; unmatched bases: 10. Points from the study as a whole: Any conclusive comparison of naive versus antigen-experienced cells was prevented by using unsorted PBMCs. Estimates drawn from one million T cells were deemed to understate diversity. Older age went with lower TCR beta diversity per million T cells, in a roughly linear way.

For the second PCR, which ran for about 6 to 11 cycles, a sample-barcoded 5' primer and a J-beta primer mix were used. MiXCR, applied by TCRdb to the 5' RACE reads, yields one record per CDR3 protein. Of hundreds of thousands of distinct CDR3 sequences listed, 35% to 60% are singletons. This clonotype was seen repeatedly, ten times or more. The antigen is not known. The sequenced sample consisted of blood. The clonotype was recovered from an elderly man in good health. The chain employs TRBV20-1 and TRBJ2-1, with 8 nucleotides matching TRBD2. The CDR3 spells CSASRPAGAANEQFF. The CDR3 nucleotides read TGCAGTGCTAGCCGACCAGCGGGAGCGGCCAATGAGCAGTTCTTC.